The next 27 T cell receptor beta chains were all read from a single sample in a study of cytomegalovirus exposure and HLA in healthy donors (dated by TCRdb to about 2017). Receptor libraries were prepared by the immunoSEQ multiplex PCR assay. For the multiplex PCR, a mixture combining 60 forward primers for TCR Vbeta segments and 13 reverse primers for TCR Jbeta segments was used. In TCRdb, the immuneACCESS table is reduced to in-frame sequences with V and J assigned. These tables do not hold every clone; where another copy was compared, an unresolved V gene accounts for under half, and the others remain unexplained. Recorded for this sample are 200,000 to 300,000 clones; approximately 81% of them occurred a single time. The top ten hold roughly 7.4% of the sample. The sequencing sample was made of PBMCs. The receptor source for this set is a woman aged 60 to 75 in good health and CMV-seropositive.

The chain is built from TRBV28 and TRBJ1-6; TRBD1 matches at 8 bases. This CDR3 is 15 amino acids long. Germline V CDR1 and CDR2: MDHEN, SYDVKM. V lost 5 bases to trimming and J lost 10 bases; unmatched junction nucleotides: 10. The CDR3 sequence: CASSHETGVRSPLHF. DNA of the CDR3: TGTGCCAGCAGTCACGAGACAGGGGTACGGTCACCCCTCCACTTT.

The chain couples TRBV7-9 to TRBJ1-1; TRBD1 is a possible D gene (6 bases). The CDR3 is made up of 13 amino acids. Trimming left V 1 base short and J 8 bases short, with 11 bases between. In germline, CDR1 is SEHNR, CDR2 FQNEAQ (reference sequence). CDR3 sequence (DNA): TGTGCCAGCAGCTTAGTGTCGCAGGGGGAAGCTTTCTTT. Translated: CASSLVSQGEAFF.

The V and J genes are TRBV30 and TRBJ2-7; TRBD1 might be the D (6 bases). Trimming pared 2 bases from V and 9 bases from J, leaving 14 bases between. The germline V gene encodes CDR1 GTSNPN and CDR2 SVGIG (reference sequence). CDR3 length equals 12 residues. The DNA of the CDR3 is TGTGCCTGGAGTCCTCAGGGGCTTGGGCAGTACTTC. This codes for CAWSPQGLGQYF.

This sequence joins TRBV19 and TRBJ1-2; 9 nucleotides agree with TRBD1. The CDR3 totals 14 residues. The germline CDR1 and CDR2 sequences are LNHDA and SQIVND (reference sequence). V trimming: 6 bases; J trimming: 4 bases; junction bases outside the gene matches: 6. CDR3 DNA sequence: TGTGCCAGTAGGGTGGGACAGGGAGGCTATGGCTACACCTTC. Encoded protein: CASRVGQGGYGYTF.

V usage is TRBV20-1 and J usage is TRBJ2-7, with a possible D match to TRBD2 (6 bases). The CDR3 has 11 residues. CDR1 and CDR2 (germline): DFQATT, SNEGSKA (reference sequence). CDR3 sequence: CGGTSGNEQYF. The CDR3, as DNA: TGCGGGGGGACGTCTGGCAACGAGCAGTACTTC.

The gene calls are TRBV7-9 and TRBJ2-7; TRBD1 might be the D (6 bases). Per the germline V gene, CDR1 is SEHNR and CDR2 is FQNEAQ (reference sequence). Trimming pared 3 bases from V and 0 bases from J, leaving 12 bases between. The CDR3 runs to 15 residues. CDR3 protein: CASSFQRGFSYEQYF. Written as DNA, the CDR3 is TGTGCCAGCAGCTTCCAAAGGGGGTTCTCCTACGAGCAGTACTTC.

The V and J genes are TRBV5-1 and TRBJ2-7, with a possible D match to TRBD1 (6 bases). V was trimmed by 4 bases and J by 1 base, leaving 12 bases between them. Per the germline V gene, CDR1 is SGHRS and CDR2 is YFSETQ. This CDR3 has 14 amino acids. This CDR3 reads CASSPGTSSYEQYF. CDR3 nucleotides: TGCGCCAGCAGCCCGGGGACATCATCCTACGAGCAGTACTTC.

The chain employs TRBV2 and TRBJ1-2; D remains ambiguous. V lost 6 bases to trimming and J lost 8 bases, with 22 bases between them. CDR3 length equals 15 residues. The germline V gene has CDR1 SNHLY and CDR2 FYNNEI. CDR3 region: CASSVERTITGGYTF. In DNA form, the CDR3 reads TGTGCCAGCAGCGTGGAGAGGACGATCACGGGAGGCTACACCTTC.

V usage is TRBV6-5 and J usage is TRBJ2-7, with 12 bases fitting TRBD1. CDR3 length equals 14 residues. CDR1 is MNHEY and CDR2 is SVGAGI in the germline V gene. After removal of 5 bases from V and 6 bases from J, the junction contained 5 bases not matched to a gene. CDR3 loop: CASSPGTGGGEQYF. The CDR3 nucleotides are TGTGCCAGCAGTCCCGGGACAGGGGGCGGCGAGCAGTACTTC.

CDR3 sequence reads: CASSLSSGGSYNEQFF. The CDR3 nucleotides read TGTGCCAGCAGCTTAAGTTCTGGGGGGTCCTACAATGAGCAGTTCTTC. This chain connects TRBV7-3 to TRBJ2-1, with D maybe TRBD2 (6 bases). Trimming cost V 1 base and J 1 base, with 11 bases left between them. This CDR3 is 16 amino acids long. Germline V lookup: CDR1 SGHTA, CDR2 FQGTGA.

This chain connects TRBV7-9 to TRBJ2-7; a possible D gene is TRBD1 (6 bases). Germline V CDR1 and CDR2: SEHNR, FQNEAQ (reference sequence). Trimming shortened V by 3 bases and J by 3 bases, and 15 bases separated the two germline ends. This CDR3 is built from 15 residues. As DNA, the CDR3 is TGTGCCAGCAGCTTTGCGCCAGGGGCGCGCTACGAGCAGTACTTC. This translates into CASSFAPGARYEQYF. The entire variable domain, with the rest obtained from reference TRBV7-9 and TRBJ2-7, is as follows: DTGVSQNPRHKITKRGQNVTFRCDPISEHNRLYWYRQTLGQGPEFLTYFQNEAQLEKSRLLSDRFSAERPKGSFSTLEIQRTEQGDSAMYLCASSFAPGARYEQYFGPGTRLTVT.

The rearrangement joins TRBV18 to TRBJ2-7, with 11 bases matching TRBD2. Germline V lookup: CDR1 KGHSH, CDR2 LQKENI. This CDR3 has 14 amino acids. J lost 3 bases, V lost 6 bases, and 4 bases had no gene match. The CDR3 loop reads CASSPLAGGYEQYF. The CDR3, as DNA: TGTGCCAGCTCGCCCCTAGCGGGAGGCTACGAGCAGTACTTC.

V gene TRBV5-1 combines with J gene TRBJ2-3, with a possible D match to TRBD1 (6 bases). With 3 bases removed from V and 2 bases from J, the gap between germline ends came to 16 bases. CDR3 length equals 16 residues. Germline loops: CDR1 SGHRS, CDR2 YFSETQ. For the CDR3, the DNA is TGCGCCAGCAGCTCCTACCGCTGGACAGACACAGATACGCAGTATTTT. Its protein is CASSSYRWTDTDTQYF.

The rearrangement uses TRBV6-5 and TRBJ1-5; unclear D gene. Germline V lookup: CDR1 MNHEY, CDR2 SVGAGI. The CDR3 runs 13 residues. Trimming stripped 6 bases from V and 2 bases from J, with 8 bases between. CDR3 sequence reads: CASRRDGNQPQHF. The CDR3 DNA reads TGTGCCAGCAGGCGGGATGGCAATCAGCCCCAGCATTTT.

V gene TRBV19 combines with J gene TRBJ2-1, with 7 bases fitting TRBD2. There are 16 residues in the CDR3. With 6 bases clipped from V and 1 base from J, the junction kept 9 bases outside the gene matches. CDR1 LNHDA and CDR2 SQIVND come from the germline V gene (reference sequence). CDR3 loop: CASRTPTGGSYNEQFF. The CDR3 region has the DNA TGTGCCAGTAGGACTCCGACCGGGGGGTCCTACAATGAGCAGTTCTTC.

J is TRBJ2-3 and V is TRBV5-1; 9 bases are shared with TRBD1. This CDR3 region has 14 residues. The V gene's germline CDR1 is SGHRS and CDR2 YFSETQ. Trimming took 4 bases from V and 3 from J; bases not matched to a gene: 3. Here the CDR3 reads CASSPGQGTDTQYF. CDR3 in DNA: TGCGCCAGCAGCCCGGGACAGGGAACAGATACGCAGTATTTT.

In its sample, this clone was seen once. The chain couples TRBV7-2 to TRBJ2-3, with TRBD2 matching 9 bases. Germline CDR1 and CDR2: SGHTA and FQGNSA. The V segment lost 8 bases and the J segment 5 bases; nucleotides outside the gene matches: 2. The CDR3 spans 12 residues. CDR3 sequence reads: CASGLARDTQYF. The CDR3 DNA is TGTGCCAGCGGACTAGCGAGAGATACGCAGTATTTT.

The chain joins TRBV7-9 to TRBJ1-1, with TRBD1 as a possible D gene (5 bases). CDR1 and CDR2 from the germline V gene are SEHNR and FQNEAQ (reference sequence). The CDR3 loop spans 14 amino acids. Trimming took off 0 bases at V and 11 bases at J, with 16 bases between the two ends. The CDR3 spells CASSLARQGGVAFF. The CDR3 bases are TGTGCCAGCAGCTTAGCGAGGCAGGGTGGAGTGGCTTTCTTT.

This chain uses TRBV13 with TRBJ2-1, with 8 bases identical to TRBD2. CDR3 length equals 14 residues. Germline CDR1 PRHDT, CDR2 FYEKMQ (reference sequence). With 1 base clipped from V and 7 bases from J, the junction kept 3 bases outside the gene matches. CDR3 nucleotides: TGTGCCAGCAGCTTAGCGGGAGGGCCAAATGAGCAGTTCTTC. Translated: CASSLAGGPNEQFF.

V gene TRBV27 combines with J gene TRBJ2-2; 7 bases map to TRBD1. The germline CDR1 and CDR2 sequences are MNHEY and SMNVEV (reference sequence). This CDR3 has 16 residues. The V and J ends lost 1 base and 6 bases, in that order; junction bases with no gene match: 8. The CDR3 DNA sequence: TGTGCCAGCAGTTTATTGACAGGGAACGTGGCCGGGGAGCTGTTTTTT. Encoded protein: CASSLLTGNVAGELFF.

The chain links TRBV5-4 to TRBJ1-2; 9 positions agree with TRBD1. The germline V gene has CDR1 SGHNT and CDR2 YYREEE (reference sequence). The CDR3 runs to 15 residues. V lost 4 bases, J lost 7 bases, and 11 bases stayed unmatched. CDR3 sequence: CASSSPGTGLFGYTF. The DNA for the CDR3 is TGTGCCAGCAGCAGTCCCGGGACAGGGTTGTTTGGCTACACCTTC.

The rearrangement links TRBV28 to TRBJ1-1; a weak D match, TRBD1 (5 bases). This CDR3 region has 14 residues. Germline-derived CDR1 and CDR2 are MDHEN and SYDVKM. Trimming pared 10 bases from V and 1 base from J, leaving 16 bases between. DNA of the CDR3: TGTGCCATCAAGACGGGGGTGCGGAACACTGAAGCTTTCTTT. As protein: CAIKTGVRNTEAFF.

The chain carries TRBV19 and TRBJ2-1, with TRBD2 identical over 13 bases. The junction had 7 bases not matched to a gene; V was cut back by 3 bases and J by 8 bases. This CDR3 has 16 amino acids. CDR1 LNHDA and CDR2 SQIVND come from the germline V gene (reference sequence). CDR3 sequence: CASSMGTSGVEDEQFF. CDR3 bases: TGTGCCAGTAGTATGGGGACTAGCGGGGTTGAGGATGAGCAGTTCTTC.

The chain recombines TRBV11-2 with TRBJ1-5; D might be TRBD1 (5 bases). V dropped 4 bases and J dropped 7 bases, with 17 bases sitting between them. Germline V gives CDR1 SGHAT, CDR2 FQNNGV. The CDR3 has 15 amino acids. As DNA, the CDR3 is TGTGCCAGCAGCTCCACATGGGGACTTGGGCAGCCCCAGCATTTT. Translated, it gives CASSSTWGLGQPQHF. The entire variable domain, with the rest obtained from reference TRBV11-2 and TRBJ1-5, is as follows: EAGVAQSPRYKIIEKRQSVAFWCNPISGHATLYWYQQILGQGPKLLIQFQNNGVVDDSQLPKDRFSAERLKGVDSTLKIQPAKLEDSAVYLCASSSTWGLGQPQHFGDGTRLSIL.

J is TRBJ2-7 and V is TRBV16, with TRBD2 matching 7 bases. Germline values: CDR1 KGHSY, CDR2 FQNENV. The CDR3 is 13 residues long. V gave up 4 bases and J gave up 5 bases; unmatched junction bases: 5. CDR3 sequence reads: CASSRGGRHEQYF. CDR3 coding DNA: TGTGCCAGCAGCCGGGGGGGGAGGCACGAGCAGTACTTC.

The CDR3 region has the DNA TGTGCCAGCAGTTACTCTCCACGGGTCACAGATACGCAGTATTTT. Amino acids: CASSYSPRVTDTQYF. This sequence joins TRBV6-5 and TRBJ2-3; D gene ambiguous. Germline V gene data show CDR1 as MNHEY and CDR2 as SVGAGI. The CDR3 totals 15 residues. Trimming pared 0 bases from V and 2 bases from J, leaving 9 bases between.

This rearrangement joins TRBV4-1 to TRBJ2-7, with TRBD2 identical over 13 bases. V was clipped by 4 bases and J by 7 bases; unmatched bases: 7. This CDR3 contains 15 residues. Germline V gives CDR1 MGHRA, CDR2 YSYEKL. The CDR3 loop is CASSRGLAGEREQYF. The CDR3 DNA reads as TGCGCCAGCAGCCGAGGACTAGCGGGAGAGAGGGAGCAGTACTTC.